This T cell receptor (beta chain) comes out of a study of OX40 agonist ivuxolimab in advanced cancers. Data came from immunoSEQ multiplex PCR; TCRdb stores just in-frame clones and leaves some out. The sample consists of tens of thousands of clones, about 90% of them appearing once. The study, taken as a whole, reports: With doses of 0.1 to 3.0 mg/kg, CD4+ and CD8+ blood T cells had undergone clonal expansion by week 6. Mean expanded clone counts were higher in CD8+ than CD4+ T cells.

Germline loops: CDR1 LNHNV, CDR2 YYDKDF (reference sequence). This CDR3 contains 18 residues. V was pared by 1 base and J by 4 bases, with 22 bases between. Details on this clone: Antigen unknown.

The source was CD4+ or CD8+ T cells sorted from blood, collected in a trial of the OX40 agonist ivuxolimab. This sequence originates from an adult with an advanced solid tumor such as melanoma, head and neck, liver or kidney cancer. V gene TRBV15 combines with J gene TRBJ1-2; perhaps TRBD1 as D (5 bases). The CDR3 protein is CATSRVGTSRRTSYGYTF. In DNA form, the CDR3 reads TGTGCCACCAGCAGAGTGGGGACCTCAAGACGGACATCCTATGGCTACACCTTC.